This TCR beta chain was observed in a study of blood T cell repertoires in COVID-19 (dated by TCRdb to 2018 to 2020). In the study overall: Samples covering the acute and convalescent phases of COVID-19 were provided by collaborators in the United States, Italy and Spain. The prospective study material was composed of cDNA or gDNA derived from T cells, B-cell-depleted T cells, or PBMCs. The dataset comprised deeply sampled blood TCRbeta repertoires from subjects exposed to, actively infected with, or recovered from COVID-19. A freely available public database, intended as a resource for researchers studying the immune response to SARS-CoV-2, is where the repertoires were released. Samples were obtained from the ongoing ImmuneRACE study (first 160 participants) and from some 1,300 subjects provided by 6 global collaborators. The sample metadata nearly always contained a de-identified subject ID, COVID-19 status, age in years and sex. Where available, HLA class I and class II types were obtained from metadata supplied by the sample provider rather than from assay-based typing.

Measured from the cysteine to the phenylalanine, the CDR3 is 14 residues long. The read is trimmed to its CDR3 DNA, 42 bases read in frame from base 1. Ends trimmed: V by 2 bases, J by 4 bases; bases unmatched to a gene: 3. The germline V gene provides CDR1 LGHNA and CDR2 YNFKEQ. Participants in the prospective study were aged roughly 18 to 90 years, lived in 20 to 25 United States geographic areas, and enrolled through a virtual design. To assign participants to cohorts, the prospective study relied on clinical history that participants themselves reported in a screening survey and a study questionnaire. Recovered participants in ImmuneRACE Cohort 3 were defined by two consecutive negative NP/OP PCR tests, clearance by a healthcare professional, or resolution of symptoms. In the prospective study, whole blood, serum and a nasopharyngeal or oropharyngeal swab were collected from each participant by mobile phlebotomists. Over a roughly 2-month period, participants in the prospective study had the option of providing additional blood draws and questionnaires. Blood samples from the prospective study were shipped frozen or at room temperature prior to DNA extraction.

TCRbeta CDR3 regions were amplified from genomic DNA by means of the immunoSEQ Assay, a bias-controlled multiplex PCR. As for the original processing: Nucleated cell counts per sample were estimated from amplification of reference gene primers within the assay. To quantify the absolute abundance of each unique TCRbeta CDR3 rearrangement, sequence reads were collapsed and filtered. Productive Simpson clonality was computed per sample as the square root of Simpson's diversity index over productive rearrangements. In its TCRdb copy, this immuneACCESS table keeps in-frame sequences only and misses some clones. Where compared with another copy, unresolved V genes explain less than half of these, and the others have no known cause. V, J and clone size are those of that table, while D and trimming were read from the DNA. This sample comprises around 250,000 clones, 80% to 90% of them detected only once. The ten most abundant clones make up approximately 2% of the sample.

On the study overall, not on this receptor specifically: Clinical and demographic metadata were provided uncurated, with the amount varying by source and participant.

On this clone itself: Its binding antigen is unknown. No per-base quality is available; no much larger clone lies one base away.

The chain is made from TRBV4-2 and TRBJ2-3; TRBD2 matches 7 bases in the middle. Source material: PBMCs or T cells enriched from blood (not recorded which). The source of this sequence is a woman aged 45 to 65 who had recovered from COVID-19. The nucleotides read TGTGCCAGCAGCCAATGGACTAGAGCAGATACGCAGTATTTT. Translated, it reads CASSQWTRADTQYF.